The TCR beta chain under discussion was sequenced for a study of blood T cell repertoires in COVID-19. The overall study: PBMCs, B-cell-depleted T cells, or T cells provided the cDNA or gDNA that made up the material.

After removal of 6 bases from V and 9 bases from J, the junction contained 14 bases not matched to a gene. Germline CDR1 reads KGHSH; CDR2 reads LQKENI. The CDR3 is 16 amino acids. The protocol was immunoSEQ multiplex PCR, while the TCRdb copy is restricted to in-frame clones and leaves out a portion. The sample records about 45,000 clones, over 80% being singletons. This clone appeared once. This clonotype was obtained from an elderly man in a cohort sampled during active COVID-19. V is TRBV18 and J is TRBJ1-6; 7 bases fit TRBD1. Sequences were obtained from peripheral blood. In nucleotides, the CDR3 is TGTGCCAGCTCCCTCACAGGGGACCCAGGTGGTTCACCCCTCCACTTT. Residues: CASSLTGDPGGSPLHF.